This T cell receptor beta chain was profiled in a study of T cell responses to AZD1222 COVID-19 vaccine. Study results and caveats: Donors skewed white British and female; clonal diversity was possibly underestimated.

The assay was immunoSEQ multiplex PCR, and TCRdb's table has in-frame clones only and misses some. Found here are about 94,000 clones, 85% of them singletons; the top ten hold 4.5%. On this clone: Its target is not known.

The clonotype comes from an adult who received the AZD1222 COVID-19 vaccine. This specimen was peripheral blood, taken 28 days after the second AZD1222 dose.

The CDR3 spells CASSLTGGRVLYTQYF. The CDR3 DNA reads as TGTGCCAGCAGCTTAACTGGCGGGAGAGTTTTATATACGCAGTATTTT. This chain joins TRBV7-2 and TRBJ2-3, with TRBD2 matching over 7 bases. This CDR3 comprises 16 residues. The germline V gene has CDR1 SGHTA and CDR2 FQGNSA. V dropped 2 bases and J dropped 7; count of bases not matched to a gene: 12.